The rows below give T cell receptor beta chains drawn from one sample of a study of T cell responses to AZD1222 COVID-19 vaccine. Only in-frame clones appear in the TCRdb table, and some are missing; sequencing was by immunoSEQ multiplex PCR. The table records about 100,000 clones, around 87% of them present only once. Sequencing used peripheral blood, obtained on day 0 of MenACWY control vaccination. These receptor sequences come from an adult in good health. The CDR3 runs from the conserved cysteine through the conserved F or W. The order of the fields is CDR3 protein, CDR3 DNA, V gene, J gene, D gene, clone size. A D gene is named only where the DNA matches it firmly. A clone size is listed for some rows: how often the clone was seen (once, few, many), or a class if it is expanded.

CASSPLTGRNTEAFF	TGTGCCAGCTCCCCGCTGACAGGGAGGAACACTGAAGCTTTCTTT	TRBV18	TRBJ1-1	TRBD1	few
CASSRYGYTF	TGTGCCAGCAGCAGGTATGGCTACACCTTC	TRBV28	TRBJ1-2	.	.
CASSYSNGAGGRLAYNEQFF	TGTGCCAGCAGTTACTCGAATGGGGCAGGGGGTCGCCTTGCTTACAATGAGCAGTTCTTC	TRBV6-2/TRBV6-3	TRBJ2-1	TRBD1	.
CASSLAGVKQAFF	TGTGCCAGCAGCTTGGCGGGGGTGAAACAAGCTTTCTTT	TRBV5-4	TRBJ1-1	.	once
CASSPRDILGYTF	TGTGCCAGCTCACCGAGGGACATCCTCGGCTACACCTTC	TRBV18	TRBJ1-2	.	.
CASSSGGPNTEAFF	TGTGCCAGCAGTTCAGGGGGTCCCAACACTGAAGCTTTCTTT	TRBV28	TRBJ1-1	TRBD1	.
CASSITGGADGYTF	TGTGCCAGTAGTATCACAGGGGGCGCGGATGGCTACACCTTC	TRBV19	TRBJ1-2	TRBD1	.
CASSPKTANTGELFF	TGTGCCAGCTCACCTAAGACAGCGAACACCGGGGAGCTGTTTTTT	TRBV18	TRBJ2-2	.	.
CSAPVVGCVDEQYF	TGCAGCGCACCTGTAGTGGGATGTGTTGACGAGCAGTACTTC	TRBV29-1	TRBJ2-7	.	.
CATSRDTGHVNTEAFF	TGTGCCACCAGCAGAGATACGGGCCACGTAAACACTGAAGCTTTCTTT	TRBV15	TRBJ1-1	.	.
CASSVVETYSPLHF	TGTGCCAGCAGCGTGGTGGAGACATATTCACCCCTCCACTTT	TRBV2	TRBJ1-6	.	.
CAWSVGLAGVTQYF	TGTGCCTGGAGTGTAGGGCTAGCGGGGGTAACGCAGTATTTT	TRBV30	TRBJ2-3	TRBD2	.
CASSFGSRETEAFF	TGTGCCAGCAGTTTTGGCTCCAGGGAGACTGAAGCTTTCTTT	TRBV28	TRBJ1-1	.	.
CASTRGLFNQPQHF	TGTGCCAGCACACGGGGACTGTTCAATCAGCCCCAGCATTTT	TRBV2	TRBJ1-5	.	.
CASSFPRTGNTDTQYF	TGTGCCAGCAGCTTCCCAAGGACAGGGAACACAGATACGCAGTATTTT	TRBV7-9	TRBJ2-3	TRBD1	.
CASSPPTFGGGYTF	TGTGCCAGCAGTCCACCGACATTTGGGGGCGGCTACACCTTC	TRBV28	TRBJ1-2	.	.
CASRLTGGRGYTF	TGTGCCAGCAGGCTCACAGGGGGCCGTGGCTACACCTTC	TRBV12-3/TRBV12-4	TRBJ1-2	TRBD1	once
CASRRDGSSYNEQFF	TGTGCCAGCAGAAGGGACGGGAGCTCCTACAATGAGCAGTTCTTC	TRBV28	TRBJ2-1	.	.
CASGDWAYEQYF	TGTGCCAGTGGTGACTGGGCCTACGAGCAGTACTTC	TRBV27	TRBJ2-7	.	.
CASSGSPRQYF	TGTGCCAGCAGTGGGAGCCCCCGGCAGTACTTC	TRBV2	TRBJ2-7	.	.
CASSYKGHTSYTF	TGTGCCAGCAGCTATAAAGGACACACTAGTTACACCTTC	TRBV5-4	TRBJ1-2	.	.
CASSLEGQIYEQYF	TGTGCCAGCAGCTTAGAGGGACAGATCTACGAGCAGTACTTC	TRBV7-2	TRBJ2-7	TRBD1	.
CASSEGLVETQYF	TGTGCCAGCAGCGAAGGGCTAGTAGAGACCCAGTACTTC	TRBV9	TRBJ2-5	.	once
CASRTGTVSRGYTF	TGTGCCAGCAGGACTGGGACCGTGTCTCGGGGCTACACCTTC	TRBV5-6	TRBJ1-2	.	.
CASSLAWGANSYNEQFF	TGTGCCAGCAGCTTAGCTTGGGGGGCAAACTCCTACAATGAGCAGTTCTTC	TRBV7-2	TRBJ2-1	.	.
CASSPVSEGLINEQYF	TGCGCCAGCAGCCCCGTTAGTGAAGGGCTTATCAACGAGCAGTACTTC	TRBV5-1	TRBJ2-7	.	.
CASSQGEGSNQPQHF	TGCGCCAGCAGCCAAGGGGAAGGAAGCAATCAGCCCCAGCATTTT	TRBV4-3	TRBJ1-5	.	.
CASRGHPRGSGELFF	TGTGCCAGCAGGGGTCACCCACGAGGTTCCGGGGAGCTGTTTTTT	TRBV6-5	TRBJ2-2	.	.
CASSKPGTDYGYTF	TGTGCCAGCAGCAAACCCGGGACAGACTATGGCTACACCTTC	TRBV21-1	TRBJ1-2	.	.
CASYPGQGAIGELFF	TGCGCCAGTTACCCGGGACAGGGGGCAATCGGGGAGCTGTTTTTT	TRBV5-1	TRBJ2-2	TRBD1	once
CASSPPPQDTGELFF	TGTGCCAGCAGTCCCCCACCACAGGACACCGGGGAGCTGTTTTTT	TRBV6-6	TRBJ2-2	.	.
CSASRTSGGATDTQYF	TGCAGTGCTAGTCGGACTAGCGGGGGAGCCACAGATACGCAGTATTTT	TRBV20-1	TRBJ2-3	TRBD2	.
CASSQDGGSGLGDTQYF	TGCGCCAGCAGCCAAGATGGTGGTAGCGGCTTAGGAGATACGCAGTATTTT	TRBV4-3	TRBJ2-3	.	.
CASSFTRILEEQYF	TGTGCCAGCAGCTTCACACGGATCCTCGAGGAGCAGTACTTC	TRBV11-2	TRBJ2-7	.	.
CASSQGLHRQGDEQYF	TGCGCCAGCAGCCAAGGACTCCATAGACAGGGGGACGAGCAGTACTTC	TRBV4-3	TRBJ2-7	TRBD1	medium-sized
CASSPVVGGRKKLFF	TGTGCCAGCAGTCCGGTCGTAGGGGGACGGAAAAAACTGTTTTTT	TRBV6-5	TRBJ1-4	.	.
CASTGVGGAYEQYF	TGTGCCAGCACGGGAGTCGGGGGCGCGTACGAGCAGTACTTC	TRBV28	TRBJ2-7	.	once
CASSDLVGYEQYF	TGTGCCAGCTCGGACCTAGTGGGGTACGAGCAGTACTTC	TRBV18	TRBJ2-7	.	.